This T cell receptor (beta chain) was observed in a study of T cells expressing NK-cell markers. Across the study: With respect to HCMV, most of the eight sequenced donors were seropositive, and one was seronegative.

The length of the CDR3 is 13 residues. As concerns this clonotype: No antigen is known for it.

Overall study findings and caveats: Six or seven donors had dominant NKG2C+ clonotypes that comprised roughly 1.0-8% of their CD8+ T cells. Leadership of the CD3+CD56-NKG2C+ fraction also belonged to these clonotypes in four donors.

For each CDR3 protein, TCRdb gives one entry from its re-call of the 5' RACE reads, without DNA. This table holds 550,000 to 600,000 distinct CDR3 sequences. This rearrangement joins TRBV12-3 or TRBV12-4 to TRBJ2-6. The receptor comes from a man between 18 and 35 years old in good health. The sample taken for sequencing was blood T cells: a sorted CD56 or NKG2C T cell subset, CD4+ or CD8+ T cells, or bulk PBMC T cells (not recorded which). The CDR3 region is CASSRAGANVLTF.